This TCR beta chain was identified in a study of blood T cell repertoires in COVID-19. Study-wide background: Both acute and convalescent COVID-19 samples were obtained from the United States, Italy and Spain. T cells, B-cell-depleted T cells, or PBMCs provided the cDNA or gDNA that served as material.

Germline CDR1 reads MNHEY; CDR2 reads SVGAGI. Trimming took 6 bases from V and 3 from J, leaving 17 bases between them. There are 15 residues in the CDR3. As handled by the study authors: From reference gene primer amplification, estimates of nucleated cell counts were derived. The method was immunoSEQ multiplex PCR; TCRdb's version includes in-frame clones alone and lacks a portion of them. The DNA gave D and trimming, while V, J and clone size come from that table. Of about 99,000 clones listed, more than 75% are singletons. The sequence was obtained from a human donor in a cohort sampled during active COVID-19. This chain connects TRBV6-5 to TRBJ1-2; D call uncertain. The specimen was peripheral blood. As DNA, the CDR3 is TGTGCCAGCAGAAACCCGACAATCCTTTACTATGGCTACACCTTC. Residues: CASRNPTILYYGYTF.